The following is a TCR beta chain sequence with its context. The antigen remains undetermined. The CDR3 spans 13 residues. CDR1 MNHNS and CDR2 SASEGT come from the germline V gene. Deletions cut 4 bases from V and 2 bases from J, with 6 bases between. The sample belongs to a study of radiotherapy plus CTLA-4 blockade in lung cancer. Broader study findings: Radiotherapy plus ipilimumab was followed by expansion in blood of tumor-derived TCR clones. Strongest reported response predictors: early blood clone changes and post-radiation interferon-beta.

Some clones are missing from TCRdb's copy, which holds only in-frame ones; the method was immunoSEQ multiplex PCR. The data show 84,000 or so clones, over 75% seen once. This receptor was taken from a human donor with non-small cell lung cancer that progressed on radiotherapy plus ipilimumab. The chain couples TRBV6-1 to TRBJ1-3; D unclear. The material sequenced was peripheral blood, taken from a patient treated with radiotherapy plus ipilimumab. For the CDR3, the DNA is TGTGCCAGCAGTGTGGGAACTGGAAACACCATATATTTT. Amino acid sequence: CASSVGTGNTIYF.